This T cell receptor beta chain was identified in a study of control samples from healthy donors and cancer patients. Only in-frame clones appear in the TCRdb table, and some are missing; sequencing was by immunoSEQ multiplex PCR. The sample includes 50,000 or so clones, roughly 93% of them seen just once. Germline lookup yields CDR1 SGHAT and CDR2 FQNNGV. This CDR3 has 15 amino acids. J lost 6 bases, V lost 6 bases, and 9 bases had no gene match. V and J are TRBV11-2 and TRBJ2-7; 12 bases agree with TRBD2. The sequence came from a woman between 45 and 60 years old with head and neck cancer. Input material: PBMCs. The CDR3 here is CASRREILAGGEQYF. The DNA of the CDR3 is TGTGCCAGCAGGAGGGAGATACTAGCGGGAGGCGAGCAGTACTTC. The full variable domain, completed using reference TRBV11-2 and TRBJ2-7, is EAGVAQSPRYKIIEKRQSVAFWCNPISGHATLYWYQQILGQGPKLLIQFQNNGVVDDSQLPKDRFSAERLKGVDSTLKIQPAKLEDSAVYLCASRREILAGGEQYFGPGTRLTVT.